This T cell receptor beta chain appears in the sequencing data of a study of shared clonotypes between healthy human individuals. Study summary: Researchers assigned three CD4 naive, three CD4 memory, two CD8 naive and one CD8 memory plate to each donor.

Naive CD8 cells comprised CD45RO-negative, CCR7-positively selected cells, excluding terminally differentiated effector memory CD45RA+ cells. TCRdb's copy holds only in-frame clones and misses some; the assay was immunoSEQ multiplex PCR. The sample consists of hundreds of thousands of clones, under 95% of them appearing once. The sequenced sample consisted of naive CD8+ T cells sorted from blood. This clonotype was obtained from a man in his thirties or forties in good health.

CDR3 in amino acids: CASTGQGFTDTQYF. The CDR3 DNA reads TGCGCCAGCACTGGACAGGGTTTCACAGATACGCAGTATTTT. V gene TRBV5-1 combines with J gene TRBJ2-3; 8 bases fit TRBD1. From germline, CDR1 is SGHRS and CDR2 YFSETQ. The CDR3 extends over 14 amino acids. V was pared by 6 bases and J by 2 bases, with 5 bases of the junction left unmatched.